This T cell receptor beta chain was recorded in a study of shared clonotypes between healthy human individuals. At the level of the study: The study used three CD4 naive, three CD4 memory, two CD8 naive and one CD8 memory plate per donor.

The repertoire was sequenced with immunoSEQ multiplex PCR; TCRdb's copy has only in-frame clones and lacks some. The sample has about 2.3 million clones, over 85% seen once. Donors were healthy HIV-negative adults without recent acute infections or vaccinations. Subsets obtained from CD4+ cells comprised CD45RA+ naive and CD45RA-negative memory cells. V trimming: 8 bases; J trimming: 6 bases; junction bases outside the gene matches: 4. Per germline, CDR1 MRHNA and CDR2 SNTAGT. The CDR3 is made up of 13 amino acids. On this clone itself: Other DNA variants within this sample encode the same CDR3.

The rearrangement joins TRBV6-4 to TRBJ2-2; 9 bases are shared with TRBD1. The specimen sequenced was naive CD4+ T cells from PBMCs. The subset denotes: CD45RA+ positively selected. This receptor was obtained from a man younger than 30 in good health. Some clones in this sample may be carry-over from other donors' samples. The CDR3 DNA sequence: TGTGCCAGCCGCGGGACAGGGTCCGGGGAGCTGTTTTTT. It yields the protein CASRGTGSGELFF.